The clone carrying this T cell receptor beta chain was found many times. Looked up from germline, CDR1 is WNHNN and CDR2 is SYGVQD (reference sequence). The CDR3 length is 16 residues. The V gene end was trimmed by 3 bases and the J gene end by 2 bases; junction bases not matched to a gene: 6. This sample stems from a study of blood T cell repertoires in COVID-19. Study in general: From T cells, B-cell-depleted T cells, or PBMCs came the material, which was cDNA or gDNA.

Sequencing used immunoSEQ multiplex PCR; TCRdb keeps in-frame clones, though not all of them. The sample records around 140,000 clones, 81% being singletons. The receptor was derived from a human donor in a cohort sampled during active COVID-19. The sample was peripheral blood. V is TRBV10-1 and J is TRBJ2-7; the match to TRBD1 covers 11 bases. CDR3 sequence: CASSEEGQGATYEQYF. For the CDR3, the DNA is TGCGCCAGCAGTGAAGAAGGACAGGGGGCGACCTACGAGCAGTACTTC.